These T cell receptor beta chains were read from a single sample in a study of CD8+ T cells in alopecia areata. Profiling relied on immunoSEQ multiplex PCR, and the TCRdb table lists in-frame clones only, not all of them. The sample includes over 200,000 clones, 50% to 60% of them seen just once. The sequencing here drew on CD4+ T cells sorted from blood, taken at week 0. The receptors come from a human donor with alopecia areata. Each CDR3 is given with its conserved first and last residue. The D gene is left open where the match is weak.

D gene: .; V gene: TRBV7-8; CDR3 protein: CASSRTLGNQPQHF
D gene: TRBD1; V gene: TRBV5-1; CDR3 protein: CASSLTGQYNEQFF
D gene: .; V gene: TRBV21-1; CDR3 protein: CASSKEGTSGKVVNEQFF
D gene: .; V gene: TRBV9; CDR3 protein: CASSVAVTGNTIYF
D gene: .; V gene: TRBV2; CDR3 protein: CASSPRLGETQYF
D gene: .; V gene: TRBV4-1; CDR3 protein: CASSQTGSGSPLHF
D gene: .; V gene: TRBV30; CDR3 protein: CAWSVGGHPNQPQHF
D gene: .; V gene: TRBV9; CDR3 protein: CASSRGGSSYNSPLHF
D gene: TRBD1; V gene: TRBV29-1; CDR3 protein: CSAPNFDRGGNEQFF
D gene: TRBD2; V gene: TRBV7-2; CDR3 protein: CASSPSGGAPTGELFF
D gene: .; V gene: TRBV6-5; CDR3 protein: CARVGRQGDGYTF
D gene: .; V gene: TRBV6-5; CDR3 protein: CASSPVRAKTEAFF
D gene: .; V gene: TRBV7-2; CDR3 protein: CASSSPRGRTGELFF
D gene: .; V gene: TRBV7-2; CDR3 protein: CASSPRSFLGELFF
D gene: .; V gene: TRBV9; CDR3 protein: CASSPPRTSTVNEQFF
D gene: .; V gene: TRBV5-6; CDR3 protein: CASSFSGGVINEQYF
D gene: .; V gene: TRBV4-2; CDR3 protein: CASSQGLDLSETQYF
D gene: .; V gene: TRBV29-1; CDR3 protein: CSVVVEVTEAFF
D gene: .; V gene: TRBV11-2; CDR3 protein: CASSQGRNTEAFF
D gene: TRBD1; V gene: TRBV29-1; CDR3 protein: CSVGWDRGRGAFF
D gene: .; V gene: TRBV30; CDR3 protein: CASGGGNYGYTF
D gene: .; V gene: TRBV30; CDR3 protein: CAWSVRYEQYF
D gene: .; V gene: TRBV29-1; CDR3 protein: CSVRQSRNTEAFF
D gene: TRBD2; V gene: TRBV6-5; CDR3 protein: CASSVLAGGGYEQYF
D gene: TRBD1; V gene: TRBV5-1; CDR3 protein: CASSPTGLEQPQHF
D gene: .; V gene: TRBV4-2; CDR3 protein: CASSQGLRESNIQYF
D gene: TRBD1; V gene: TRBV5-1; CDR3 protein: CASSPGQGDGYGYTF
D gene: .; V gene: TRBV23-1; CDR3 protein: CASSHGTNQILSNQPQHF
D gene: TRBD1; V gene: TRBV9; CDR3 protein: CASSADPTGATQYF
D gene: .; V gene: TRBV2; CDR3 protein: CASSESFIPIRNQPQHF
D gene: .; V gene: TRBV19; CDR3 protein: CASSIPLTWSTNEKLFF
D gene: .; V gene: TRBV6-1; CDR3 protein: CASITTARSSYEQYF
D gene: .; V gene: TRBV14; CDR3 protein: CASSLGETQYF
D gene: TRBD2; V gene: TRBV25-1; CDR3 protein: CASSESVAGQETQYF
D gene: TRBD2; V gene: TRBV4-1; CDR3 protein: CASSRGLAGVGEQFF
D gene: .; V gene: TRBV30; CDR3 protein: CAWSTVRTNYGYTF
D gene: .; V gene: TRBV18; CDR3 protein: CASSPDGYEQYF
D gene: TRBD1; V gene: TRBV30; CDR3 protein: CAWSRDSANYGYTF
D gene: .; V gene: TRBV27; CDR3 protein: CASSFLGVYSYNEQFF
D gene: .; V gene: TRBV14; CDR3 protein: CASSQSRASGWADGYTF
D gene: TRBD1; V gene: TRBV2; CDR3 protein: CASKRTGPYEQYF
D gene: .; V gene: TRBV2; CDR3 protein: CASTYLSDSYEQYF
D gene: .; V gene: TRBV19; CDR3 protein: CASSTRAGFRNYGYTF
D gene: TRBD1; V gene: TRBV9; CDR3 protein: CASSVTPGQGSDTQYF
D gene: .; V gene: TRBV29-1; CDR3 protein: CSVDSPSRTSSTDTQYF
D gene: TRBD1; V gene: TRBV5-4; CDR3 protein: CASSLTGGQETQYF
D gene: TRBD1; V gene: TRBV9; CDR3 protein: CASSVAGGIGTEAFF
D gene: TRBD1; V gene: TRBV6-6; CDR3 protein: CASSLRWTGTYEQYF
D gene: TRBD2; V gene: TRBV30; CDR3 protein: CAWSVNSGRANEQFF
D gene: .; V gene: TRBV25-1; CDR3 protein: CASSEYAHYTF
D gene: .; V gene: TRBV6-6; CDR3 protein: CASSYSAGKMRETQYF
D gene: TRBD2; V gene: TRBV29-1; CDR3 protein: CSVVSPRLAGPGAPSDTQYF
D gene: TRBD2; V gene: TRBV25-1; CDR3 protein: CASTGLARETQYF
D gene: TRBD1; V gene: TRBV7-2; CDR3 protein: CASSSVQGAYEQYF
D gene: .; V gene: TRBV5-1; CDR3 protein: CASSLAATENTEAFF
D gene: .; V gene: TRBV2; CDR3 protein: CASNQGRDQPQHF